This TCR beta chain was identified during a study of spatial heterogeneity in lung cancer. Study-level information: Raw sequencing reads included, on average, more than nine appearances of each unique TCR and UMI combination. The study's findings and limits: The appearance of ubiquitous expanded tumor TCRs in blood was greater at resection than follow-up.

Per germline, CDR1 SQVTM and CDR2 ANQGSEA. The CDR3 covers 13 residues. Time point in this sample: sample taken at primary tumor resection. Unsorted samples of tumor, nontumor lung or frozen PBMC had their whole RNA sequenced. Untreated early-stage non-small cell lung cancer patients, approximately 76 in total, were the donors. For this clonotype: The antigen remains unidentified. Being off target in a library aimed at alpha chains, this beta chain has a size of little meaning.

TCR cDNA molecules were tagged individually, and each one carried a unique molecular identifier. TCRdb itself ran the 5' RACE reads through MiXCR, one entry per CDR3 protein. The sample comprises 860 or so distinct CDR3 sequences, roughly 19% of which are singletons, and roughly 40% rests with the top ten. This receptor was identified in a female donor with early-stage non-small cell lung cancer. The chain couples TRBV29-1 to TRBJ2-1; 12 nucleotides match TRBD1. The sequencing used PBMCs, collected at surgery. The CDR3 spells CSAGTGGIGEQFF. The CDR3, as DNA: TGCAGTGCCGGGACAGGGGGCATTGGTGAGCAGTTCTTC.